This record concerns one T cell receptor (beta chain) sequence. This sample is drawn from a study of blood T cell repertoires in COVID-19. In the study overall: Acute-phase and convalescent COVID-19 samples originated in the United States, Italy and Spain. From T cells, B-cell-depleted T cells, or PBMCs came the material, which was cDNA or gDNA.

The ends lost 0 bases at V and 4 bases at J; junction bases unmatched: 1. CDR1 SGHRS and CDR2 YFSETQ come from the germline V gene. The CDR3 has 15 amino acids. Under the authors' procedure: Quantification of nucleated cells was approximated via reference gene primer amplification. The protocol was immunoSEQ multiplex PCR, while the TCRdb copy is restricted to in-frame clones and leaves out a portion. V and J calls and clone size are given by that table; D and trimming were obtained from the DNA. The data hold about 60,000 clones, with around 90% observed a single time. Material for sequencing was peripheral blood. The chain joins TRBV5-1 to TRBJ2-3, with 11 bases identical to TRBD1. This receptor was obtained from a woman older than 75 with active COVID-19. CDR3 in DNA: TGCGCCAGCAGCTTGGGGGACAGGGGGGCAGATACGCAGTATTTT. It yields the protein CASSLGDRGADTQYF.